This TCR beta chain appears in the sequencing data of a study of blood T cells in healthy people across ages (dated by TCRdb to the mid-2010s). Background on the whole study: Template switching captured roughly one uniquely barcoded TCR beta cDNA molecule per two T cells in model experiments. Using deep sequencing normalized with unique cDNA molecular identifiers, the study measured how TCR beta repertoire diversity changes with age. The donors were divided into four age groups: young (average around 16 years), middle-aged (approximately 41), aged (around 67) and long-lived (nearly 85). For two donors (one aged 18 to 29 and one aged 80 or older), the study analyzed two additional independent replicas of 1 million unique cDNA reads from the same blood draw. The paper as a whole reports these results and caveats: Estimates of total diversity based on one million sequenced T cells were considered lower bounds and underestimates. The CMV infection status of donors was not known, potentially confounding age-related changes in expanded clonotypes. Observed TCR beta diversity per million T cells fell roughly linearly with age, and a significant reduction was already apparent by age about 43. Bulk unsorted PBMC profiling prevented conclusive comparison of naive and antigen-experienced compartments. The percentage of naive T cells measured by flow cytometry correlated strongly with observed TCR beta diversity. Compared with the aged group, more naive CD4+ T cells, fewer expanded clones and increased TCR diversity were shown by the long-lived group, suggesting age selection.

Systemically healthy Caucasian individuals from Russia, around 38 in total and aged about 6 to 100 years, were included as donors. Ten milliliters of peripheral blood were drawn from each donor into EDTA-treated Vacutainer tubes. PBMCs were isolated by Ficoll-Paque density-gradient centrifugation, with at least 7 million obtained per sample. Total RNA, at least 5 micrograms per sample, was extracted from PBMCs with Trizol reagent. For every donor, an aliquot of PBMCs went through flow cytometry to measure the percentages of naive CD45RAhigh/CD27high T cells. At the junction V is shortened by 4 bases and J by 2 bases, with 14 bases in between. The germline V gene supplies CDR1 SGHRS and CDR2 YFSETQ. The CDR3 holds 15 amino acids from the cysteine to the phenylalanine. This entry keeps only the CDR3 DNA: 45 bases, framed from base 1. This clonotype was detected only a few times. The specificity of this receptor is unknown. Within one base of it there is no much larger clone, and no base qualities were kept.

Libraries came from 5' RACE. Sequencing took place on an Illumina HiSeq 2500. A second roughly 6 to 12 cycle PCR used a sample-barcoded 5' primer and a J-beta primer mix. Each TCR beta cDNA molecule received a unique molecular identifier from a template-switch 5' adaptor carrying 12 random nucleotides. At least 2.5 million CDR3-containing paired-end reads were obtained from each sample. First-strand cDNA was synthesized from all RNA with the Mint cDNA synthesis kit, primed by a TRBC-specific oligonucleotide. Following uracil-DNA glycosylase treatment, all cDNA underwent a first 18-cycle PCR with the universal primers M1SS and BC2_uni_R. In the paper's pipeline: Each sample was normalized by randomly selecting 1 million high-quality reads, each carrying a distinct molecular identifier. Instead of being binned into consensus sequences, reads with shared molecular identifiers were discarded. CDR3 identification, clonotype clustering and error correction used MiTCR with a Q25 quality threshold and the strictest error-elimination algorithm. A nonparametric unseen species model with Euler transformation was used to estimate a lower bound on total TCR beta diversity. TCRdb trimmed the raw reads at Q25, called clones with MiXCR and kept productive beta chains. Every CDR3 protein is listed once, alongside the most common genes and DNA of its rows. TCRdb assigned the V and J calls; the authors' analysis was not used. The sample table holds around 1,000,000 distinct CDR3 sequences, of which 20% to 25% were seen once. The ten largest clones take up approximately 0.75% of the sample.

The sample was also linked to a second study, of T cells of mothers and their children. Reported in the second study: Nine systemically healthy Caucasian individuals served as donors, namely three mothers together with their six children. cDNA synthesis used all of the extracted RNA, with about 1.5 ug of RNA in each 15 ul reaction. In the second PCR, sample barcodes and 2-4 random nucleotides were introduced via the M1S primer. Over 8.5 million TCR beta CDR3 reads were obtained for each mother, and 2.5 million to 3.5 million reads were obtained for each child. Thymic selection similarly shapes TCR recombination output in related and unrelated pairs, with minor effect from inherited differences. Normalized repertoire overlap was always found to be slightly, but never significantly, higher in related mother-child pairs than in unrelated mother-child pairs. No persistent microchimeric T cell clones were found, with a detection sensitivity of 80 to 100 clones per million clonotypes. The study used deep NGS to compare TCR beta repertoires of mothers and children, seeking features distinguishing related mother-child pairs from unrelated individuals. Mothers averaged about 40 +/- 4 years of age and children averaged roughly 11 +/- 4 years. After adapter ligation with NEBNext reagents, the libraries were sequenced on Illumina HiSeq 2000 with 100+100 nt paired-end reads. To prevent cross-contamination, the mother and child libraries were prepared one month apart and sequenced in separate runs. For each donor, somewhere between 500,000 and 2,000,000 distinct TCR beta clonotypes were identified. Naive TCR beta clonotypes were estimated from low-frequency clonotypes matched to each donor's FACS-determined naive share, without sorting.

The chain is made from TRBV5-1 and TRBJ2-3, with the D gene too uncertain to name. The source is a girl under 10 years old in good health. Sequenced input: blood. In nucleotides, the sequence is TGCGCCAGCAGCATCCAAAGCATTTTCACAGATACGCAGTATTTT. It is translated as CASSIQSIFTDTQYF.